This T cell receptor (beta chain) was identified during a study of cytomegalovirus exposure and HLA in healthy donors listed by TCRdb under 2017. Regarding the study in general: According to an earlier analysis of a few hundred of the donors, about 179 million T cells yielded roughly 110 million unique TCR beta sequences and approximately 300 Gb of sequence data. To study patterns of TCR occurrence, a later analysis re-analyzed previously published TCR beta repertoires from 700 or so donors and added high-resolution HLA genotyping. The study aimed to test whether cataloging public T cell receptors could reveal signatures of past pathogen exposure. An earlier analysis of approximately 640 of the donors applied high-throughput TCR beta sequencing to assess whether each TCR beta V gene segment acted as functional or pseudogenic. On average, roughly 240,000 unique TCR beta nucleotide sequences were sequenced per donor among a few hundred genotyped donors of the cohort, with approximately 18% of those sequences being non-productive. The later analysis used no new phenotypic data to find candidate immune exposures, relying instead on TCR beta sequences and their occurrence across donors. Both class I and class II loci were covered by HLA typing, at four-digit resolution. The number of donors typed differed by locus, with roughly 629-640 for A, B, C, DRB1 and DQB1, roughly 520 for DQA1, approximately 580 for DPA1, and approximately 470 for DPB1. Alongside the repertoire data, information on donor age, sex, ethnicity and CMV serostatus was compiled. To predict cytomegalovirus infection status, the study combined high-throughput TCR immunosequencing, statistical association of individual TCRs with disease status, and machine learning. Of the roughly 400 genotyped donors, approximately 81% were placed in the genetic ancestry cluster associated with self-reported Caucasian donors. The study used immunosequencing to profile the T cell repertoires of under 700 subjects and linked those repertoires to cytomegalovirus serostatus. A later genetic analysis used genome-wide SNP genotypes for about three fifths of the 666 donors, treating that subset as a discovery cohort. Along with the approximately 620-subject first cohort, a separate validation cohort of some 130 different subjects was used. Every repertoire in the discovery cohort had been generated on one and the same sequencing platform. An early release that covered about 600 HLA-typed donors contained around 300 gigabases of sequencing data and about 93 million unique TCR sequences. Roughly five DR-DQ haplotypes were treated as single units for association and clustering because of strong linkage in the cohort. Broader findings and caveats from the paper: The cohort was sequenced for TCR beta chains only, and without alpha or paired-chain data the features that could be detected were limited. Approximately 18 rarely observed V segments, including chromosome 9 orphons, were excluded from the earlier analysis of about 600 of the donors because counts were too low. Most CMV-associated TCR beta chains appeared to be HLA-restricted in a later analysis, and the HLA associations seemed to be driven largely by CMV exposure. Roughly uniform sequencing depth across donors was assumed in presence/absence analyses, although this assumption may not hold. An association between a missense DCLRE1C variant and V-gene and J-gene trimming of TCR beta chains was found in a later genetic analysis and replicated in an independent cohort. Linkage disequilibrium might explain the correlated functional status among segregating V segments, but an unknown experimental factor could not be excluded. Strong co-occurrence of HLA alleles, especially DR and DQ, made assigning TCR associations to individual alleles difficult. Across donors, most TCR sequences were observed very rarely, whereas some public TCRs were present in many individuals. Several of the top co-occurrence clusters appeared to be linked to parvovirus B19, influenza, CMV and Epstein-Barr virus, according to a later analysis. Immune exposure information for the cohort was limited to CMV serostatus. In the study, 150 to 200 TCR beta chains were listed as associated with cytomegalovirus. In a later analysis, HLA-associated TCR beta chains were found to be more clonally expanded and to have lower generation probabilities than equally common non-associated chains. In a later analysis, TCR association rates were found to vary across HLA loci, with the most associated TCRs seen for DRB1 alleles and the fewest for HLA-C alleles. The classifier was reported to diagnose cytomegalovirus status with high specificity and sensitivity in both the original cohort and the validation cohort. Three of the identified cytomegalovirus-associated TCR beta chains were confirmed in vitro to be specific for cytomegalovirus antigens. A further reported finding was that TCR beta sequences accurately predicted the HLA-A and HLA-B alleles for most subjects in the first cohort. Some IMGT-functional V segments, including TRBV6-2 and TRBV6-3, could not be told apart with the 87-base-pair reads, so those segments were excluded. A later analysis associated around 16,000 TCR beta sequences with specific HLA alleles at a false discovery rate of 0.05. A group of highly shared sequence variants was considered likely to be a technical artifact of the sequencing pipeline. Because HLA typing was unavailable for some donors at each locus, only the typed subset was used in association tests. It was suggested by the authors that the approach could potentially be generalized to other disease states and immunological phenotypes. An earlier analysis of around 600 of the donors showed that most TCR beta V segments appeared in productive rearrangements either about 87% or about 30% of the time, which broadly matched IMGT annotations. According to a later genetic analysis, donors in an Asian-associated ancestry cluster had fewer N-insertions in productive TCRs than the approximately 610-donor mean.

CDR1 GTSNPN and CDR2 SVGIG are derived from the germline V gene (reference sequence). The CDR3 goes from the cysteine to the phenylalanine over 15 residues. The retained sequence is limited to the CDR3, 45 bases, with the frame set at the first base. Cut back by 0 bases and 3 bases, the V and J ends lie 11 bases apart. This clone has just one count. Its specific antigen is unknown. Base quality data are lacking; no much larger clone is found one base away. The cohort comprised hundreds of healthy bone marrow donors. Cohort members were all nominally healthy when sampled, although unrecorded immune exposures were likely present. The donor tested CMV seropositive and was one of the 289 seropositive cohort members. Each donor provided a peripheral blood sample, and peripheral blood mononuclear cells were used for TCR beta sequencing. Genomic DNA was extracted from the blood cell samples with the Qiagen DNeasy Blood Extraction Kit.

Preparation of the library involved the immunoSEQ multiplex PCR assay. The multiplex PCR relied on a mix of 60 forward primers for TCR Vbeta segments and 13 reverse primers for TCR Jbeta segments. The CDR3 region of rearranged TCR beta genes was amplified from genomic DNA by a multiplex PCR assay. On the Illumina HiSeq System, the amplified TCR beta libraries were sequenced as 87-base-pair reads. Under the source paper's analysis protocol: In a later analysis, tens of millions of unique TCR beta chains were counted across the 500 to 700 repertoires, and around 11 million of these chains were shared by at least two donors. Raw reads were error-corrected and collapsed into unique sequences by a nearest-neighbor algorithm in which closely related sequences were merged to remove PCR and sequencing errors. CDR3 sequences were aligned to IMGT reference sequences to assign V, D and J gene segments. Each retained sequence needed at least a six-nucleotide match to both a V gene segment and a J gene segment. A rearrangement counted as productive if the CDR3 had no stop codons and remained in frame with V and J, and every other rearrangement counted as non-productive. CDR3 was defined by IMGT convention, running from the second conserved V-encoded cysteine to the conserved J-encoded phenylalanine. The earlier analysis of fewer than 700 of the donors excluded sequences that lacked an unambiguous match to a single V gene segment. In an earlier analysis of about 590 of the donors, a V segment was called functional when productive rearrangements were above 56.7%, and segregating when the standard deviation between donors exceeded 5%. A statistical classification framework was built for diagnosing cytomegalovirus status from the catalog of TCR beta chain sequences. In a later analysis, V and J genes were assigned by comparing TCR nucleotide sequences against IMGT/GENE-DB human TR gene sequences. In a later analysis, CDR3 sequences and most-parsimonious VDJ recombination scenarios were assigned using the TCRdist pipeline. In a later analysis, every TCR beta chain was defined by the combination of its CDR3 amino acid sequence and its V-gene family, and reads without a unique V-gene family were dropped. To address suspected cross-contamination and a sequencing artifact, a later analysis removed roughly 580 highly shared, low-generation-probability nucleotide sequences. In a later analysis, a clonal expansion index for each public chain was calculated from normalized within-repertoire ranks of inferred template counts. Generation probabilities in a later analysis came from a VDJ recombination model fitted to out-of-frame rearrangements, and those results were checked against IGoR. In a later analysis, hypergeometric tests were used to score TCR-TCR, TCR-HLA and TCR-CMV co-occurrence, with a repertoire-size bias correction applied to TCR pairs. A later analysis estimated false discovery rates by permuting HLA or CMV assignments 20 times. In a later analysis, co-occurring TCRs were grouped using DBSCAN, and TCRdist sequence similarity was added for clustering within HLA-allele-positive subsets. Repertoires with fewer than 30,000 or more than 120,000 public chains were left out of co-occurrence clustering, as were four to six repertoires with anomalous nucleotide sharing. TCRdb obtained this table from immuneACCESS and retained in-frame rearrangements with V and J assigned. These tables miss some clones; where compared with another copy, unresolved V genes account for less than half of the shortfall, and the remainder is unexplained. The D gene and trimming were derived from the DNA, and the V and J assignments and clone size from that table. The sample records fewer than 95,000 clones, roughly 73% of which are singletons. The ten largest clonotypes hold roughly 15% of the sample.

The chain uses TRBV30 and TRBJ2-2; a tentative D call is TRBD1 (5 bases match). Sequencing input: PBMCs. The clonotype was recovered from a woman between 35 and 50 years old in good health and CMV-seropositive. The sequenced DNA: TGTGCCTGGAGTGTTGGCAGGGTGTACACCGGGGAGCTGTTTTTT. This gives the protein CAWSVGRVYTGELFF. Extended through the reference TRBV30 and TRBJ2-2 proteins, this CDR3 yields the full variable domain: SQTIHQWPATLVQPVGSPLSLECTVEGTSNPNLYWYRQAAGRGLQLLFYSVGIGQISSEVPQNLSASRPQDRQFILSSKKLLLSDSGFYLCAWSVGRVYTGELFFGEGSRLTVL.